The 28 T cell receptor beta chains below were found in one sample sequenced in a study of OX40 agonist ivuxolimab in advanced cancers. Some clones are missing from TCRdb's copy, which holds only in-frame ones; the method was immunoSEQ multiplex PCR. The sample lists some 68,000 clones, 75% to 90% occurring once. Sequencing was performed on CD4+ or CD8+ T cells sorted from blood, taken in a trial of the OX40 agonist ivuxolimab. Source of these receptors: an adult with an advanced solid tumor such as melanoma, head and neck, liver or kidney cancer.

The chain couples TRBV19 to TRBJ1-5; D is undetermined. CDR3 size: 18 residues. Trimming shortened V by 3 bases and J by 2 bases, and 20 bases separated the two germline ends. Per germline, CDR1 LNHDA and CDR2 SQIVND (reference sequence). CDR3 protein: CASSMVRTDGVGNQPQHF. The CDR3 nucleotides are TGTGCCAGTAGTATGGTTCGGACGGATGGTGTGGGCAATCAGCCCCAGCATTTT.

This sequence joins TRBV6-5 and TRBJ1-3; D gene unclear. Germline V gene data show CDR1 as MNHEY and CDR2 as SVGAGI. V was shortened by 0 bases and J by 4 bases, with 7 bases between the two germline ends. The CDR3 contains 14 residues. The CDR3 bases are TGTGCCAGCAGTTACTCGATCCTAGGAAACACCATATATTTT. This translates into CASSYSILGNTIYF.

The CDR3 here is CASSPGLTRSYEQYF. The CDR3 DNA sequence: TGTGCCAGCAGCCCGGGACTTACGCGCTCCTACGAGCAGTACTTC. The J gene is TRBJ2-7, the V gene TRBV4-2; D is possibly TRBD2 (6 bases). CDR1 and CDR2 from the germline V gene are LGHNA and YNFKEQ. This CDR3 spans 15 amino acids. Trimming stripped 4 bases from V and 0 bases from J, with 13 bases between.

This clone was seen a single time. The chain carries TRBV5-1 and TRBJ2-3; D not resolved. The germline V gene encodes CDR1 SGHRS and CDR2 YFSETQ. V was shortened by 0 bases and J by 4 bases, with 12 bases between the two germline ends. The CDR3 loop spans 15 amino acids. The CDR3 sequence is CASSLARQVPDTQYF. The CDR3 nucleotides are TGCGCCAGCAGCTTGGCCCGCCAGGTCCCAGATACGCAGTATTTT.

The J gene is TRBJ2-7, the V gene TRBV27; D gene unclear. V was pared by 1 base and J by 7 bases, with 8 bases between. CDR1 is MNHEY and CDR2 is SMNVEV in the germline V gene (reference sequence). This CDR3 comprises 12 residues. This CDR3 reads CASSLLNGEQYF. CDR3 nucleotide sequence: TGTGCCAGCAGTTTATTGAACGGGGAGCAGTACTTC.

The chain employs TRBV10-3 and TRBJ1-1; 9 nucleotides agree with TRBD1. The V gene end was trimmed by 3 bases and the J gene end by 10 bases; junction bases not matched to a gene: 6. CDR3 length: 13 amino acids. Germline V gives CDR1 ENHRY, CDR2 SYGVKD. The CDR3 nucleotides read TGTGCCATCAGTGAACAGGGGGCGAGGGGAGCTTTCTTT. Its translation is CAISEQGARGAFF.

This clone was recorded once. CDR3 DNA sequence: TGCGCCAGCAGAGGTTTCGGGCAAGAGACCCAGTACTTC. Protein sequence: CASRGFGQETQYF. The rearrangement uses TRBV5-1 and TRBJ2-5; no reliable D call. Trimming took 5 bases from V and 2 from J, leaving 10 bases between them. The CDR3 totals 13 residues. In germline, CDR1 is SGHRS, CDR2 YFSETQ.

The J gene is TRBJ1-3, the V gene TRBV11-3, with a tentative D call TRBD1 (5 bases). V was clipped by 5 bases and J by 4 bases, with 12 bases between them. The CDR3 length is 14 residues. CDR1 and CDR2 (germline): SGHNT, YENEEA. The CDR3 nucleotides are TGTGCCAGCAGCCGCGAGGGGTCCGGAAACACCATATATTTT. Translation gives CASSREGSGNTIYF.

The rearrangement joins TRBV5-4 to TRBJ2-6, with D possibly being TRBD1 or TRBD2 (5 bases each). The CDR3 spans 16 residues. V lost 6 bases, J lost 5 bases, and 18 bases lay in between. Germline CDR1 SGHNT, CDR2 YYREEE (reference sequence). The CDR3 DNA is TGTGCCAGCACCCGGGACGGAGGCTCGCGGGCCAACGTCCTGACTTTC. It is translated as CASTRDGGSRANVLTF.

The chain couples TRBV29-1 to TRBJ2-5; no definite D call. The CDR3 covers 12 residues. Germline lookup yields CDR1 SQVTM and CDR2 ANQGSEA. V was trimmed by 6 bases and J by 0 bases, leaving 8 bases between them. The CDR3 DNA reads as TGCAGCGTGGTGACGGACCAAGAGACCCAGTACTTC. Translating gives CSVVTDQETQYF.

The V gene is TRBV28, the J gene TRBJ1-2; D unresolved. Trimming removed 7 bases from V and 4 bases from J, with 10 bases in between. CDR1 is MDHEN, CDR2 SYDVKM, per germline. The length of the CDR3 is 12 residues. CDR3 region: CASTTYPYGYTF. The CDR3 DNA reads TGTGCCAGCACAACCTACCCCTATGGCTACACCTTC.

This chain links TRBV19 with TRBJ1-1; 7 bases are shared with TRBD1. In germline, CDR1 is LNHDA, CDR2 SQIVND (reference sequence). V dropped 6 bases and J dropped 6; count of bases not matched to a gene: 13. The CDR3 length is 15 residues. This CDR3 reads CASRYHRGWGAEAFF. CDR3 bases: TGTGCCAGTAGGTATCACAGGGGTTGGGGTGCTGAAGCTTTCTTT.

There are a few counts of this clone. The CDR3 protein is CASSDQPQNTGELFF. In DNA form, the CDR3 reads TGCGCCAGCAGCGATCAACCTCAGAACACCGGGGAGCTGTTTTTT. The V call is TRBV5-1, the J call TRBJ2-2; no definite D call. V lost 4 bases, J lost 1 base, and 11 bases lay in between. Germline CDR1 and CDR2: SGHRS and YFSETQ. This CDR3 region has 15 residues.

The chain uses TRBV2 and TRBJ2-5, with D perhaps TRBD1 (6 bases). CDR1 and CDR2 from the germline V gene are SNHLY and FYNNEI. The CDR3 extends over 11 amino acids. V was pared by 8 bases and J by 4 bases, with 8 bases between. DNA for the CDR3: TGTGCCAGCCAGGGGTTAGAGACCCAGTACTTC. Its translation is CASQGLETQYF.

The chain is built from TRBV27 and TRBJ2-5, with TRBD1 as a possible D gene (6 bases). Trimming removed 3 bases at V and 7 bases at J, with 12 bases between. Per germline, CDR1 MNHEY and CDR2 SMNVEV (reference sequence). This CDR3 contains 13 residues. The CDR3 loop reads CASSFRQGTTQYF. The CDR3 DNA is TGTGCCAGCAGTTTCAGGCAGGGGACGACCCAGTACTTC.

The rearrangement links TRBV5-1 to TRBJ2-5; 9 bases align to TRBD1. Germline trimming cut 5 bases from V and 2 bases from J; bases unmatched to any gene: 4. CDR1 SGHRS and CDR2 YFSETQ come from the germline V gene. The CDR3 totals 14 residues. The CDR3: CASRSQGAQETQYF. In DNA form, the CDR3 reads TGCGCCAGCAGATCACAGGGGGCACAAGAGACCCAGTACTTC.

This clone was detected a few times. This chain links TRBV19 with TRBJ1-1, with a tentative D call TRBD1 (6 bases). V was clipped by 2 bases and J by 8 bases, with 18 bases between them. The CDR3 contains 15 residues. Germline V lookup: CDR1 LNHDA, CDR2 SQIVND (reference sequence). The CDR3 sequence is CASSIMGSGGAEAFF. The CDR3 nucleotides are TGTGCCAGTAGTATAATGGGGAGCGGGGGCGCGGAAGCTTTCTTT.

V gene TRBV7-9 combines with J gene TRBJ2-3, with 8 positions matching TRBD2. The CDR3 covers 18 residues. The J segment lost 0 bases and the V segment lost 5 bases, leaving 13 bases of the junction unmatched. CDR1 SEHNR and CDR2 FQNEAQ come from the germline V gene (reference sequence). In DNA form, the CDR3 reads TGTGCCAGCAGCCCCTCCCGGGGCGGGGGGCCCAGCACAGATACGCAGTATTTT. It is translated as CASSPSRGGGPSTDTQYF.

V gene TRBV6-1 combines with J gene TRBJ1-4; D is possibly TRBD1 (5 bases). The CDR3 loop spans 14 amino acids. V lost 5 bases and J lost 6, with 13 bases in between. CDR1 and CDR2 from the germline V gene are MNHNS and SASEGT. The CDR3: CASSPSGGDEKLFF. CDR3 nucleotide sequence: TGTGCCAGCAGTCCCTCGGGGGGGGATGAAAAACTGTTTTTT.

The chain has TRBV6-6 and TRBJ1-1; D remains unclear. Trimming cost V 0 bases and J 1 base, with 6 bases left between them. This CDR3 has 14 residues. Germline values: CDR1 MNHNY, CDR2 SVGAGI (reference sequence). The DNA for the CDR3 is TGTGCCAGCAGTTACTCGAGCGCGAACACTGAAGCTTTCTTT. It encodes CASSYSSANTEAFF.

This chain links TRBV11-2 with TRBJ2-7; D unresolved. CDR1 and CDR2 from the germline V gene are SGHAT and FQNNGV. V was cut by 1 base and J by 4 bases, with 14 bases left in between. CDR3 length: 15 amino acids. The CDR3 sequence is CASSLGPGSRYEQYF. As DNA, the CDR3 is TGTGCCAGCAGCTTAGGGCCCGGATCGAGGTACGAGCAGTACTTC.

This chain links TRBV19 with TRBJ2-7; TRBD2 might be the D (6 bases). Germline CDR1 and CDR2: LNHDA and SQIVND (reference sequence). V was clipped by 4 bases and J by 0 bases, with 10 bases between them. The CDR3 runs 14 residues. The CDR3 bases are TGTGCCAGTAGTAAGAATAGCGGCTCCTACGAGCAGTACTTC. It translates to CASSKNSGSYEQYF.

V gene TRBV10-1 combines with J gene TRBJ1-2; D remains ambiguous. Germline V gene data show CDR1 as WNHNN and CDR2 as SYGVQD (reference sequence). Deletions cut 6 bases from V and 2 bases from J, with 10 bases between. The CDR3 has 13 amino acids. The CDR3 loop is CASSPATNYGYTF. The CDR3 bases are TGCGCCAGCAGCCCCGCCACGAACTATGGCTACACCTTC.

The genes are TRBV7-9 and TRBJ2-7, with 13 positions matching TRBD2. V lost 5 bases to trimming and J lost 3 bases; unmatched junction nucleotides: 4. Germline-derived CDR1 and CDR2 are SEHNR and FQNEAQ (reference sequence). The CDR3 contains 15 residues. CDR3 protein: CASSGWTSGSYEQYF. The DNA for the CDR3 is TGTGCCAGCAGCGGGTGGACTAGCGGGAGCTACGAGCAGTACTTC.

The V call is TRBV5-1, the J call TRBJ2-2; 10 bases are shared with TRBD1. The CDR3 has 16 residues. CDR1 and CDR2 from the germline V gene are SGHRS and YFSETQ. V shed 5 bases and J 7 bases; nucleotides not matched to a gene: 11. The CDR3 coding sequence is TGCGCCAGCAGTTTCCTGACAGGGGGCGCGGACGGGGAGCTGTTTTTT. Amino acid sequence: CASSFLTGGADGELFF.

The rearrangement joins TRBV5-4 to TRBJ2-1; 7 nucleotides agree with TRBD2. CDR1 SGHNT and CDR2 YYREEE come from the germline V gene (reference sequence). V dropped 0 bases and J dropped 6; count of bases not matched to a gene: 3. CDR3 length: 14 amino acids. In DNA form, the CDR3 reads TGTGCCAGCAGCTTGGGGGGGGGTCCCAATGAGCAGTTCTTC. Translated: CASSLGGGPNEQFF.

The chain couples TRBV5-8 to TRBJ2-5; TRBD2 matches 9 bases. The DNA end lines up better with TRBJ2-7; the J call may be wrong. This CDR3 comprises 16 residues. Germline V gene lookup returns CDR1 SGHTS and CDR2 YDEGEE. The CDR3 DNA is TGTGCCAGCAGCTTGGGACTAGCGGTTTTAACCTACGAGCAGTACTTC. Encoded protein: CASSLGLAVLTYEQYF.

The chain has TRBV27 and TRBJ1-2, with a weak D call TRBD1 (6 bases). The germline V and J ends were trimmed by 5 bases and 3 bases, with 10 bases remaining between them. The germline V gene has CDR1 MNHEY and CDR2 SMNVEV (reference sequence). The CDR3 runs to 13 residues. The CDR3 loop reads CASSPQGDYGYTF. The DNA for the CDR3 is TGTGCCAGCAGTCCACAGGGAGACTATGGCTACACCTTC.